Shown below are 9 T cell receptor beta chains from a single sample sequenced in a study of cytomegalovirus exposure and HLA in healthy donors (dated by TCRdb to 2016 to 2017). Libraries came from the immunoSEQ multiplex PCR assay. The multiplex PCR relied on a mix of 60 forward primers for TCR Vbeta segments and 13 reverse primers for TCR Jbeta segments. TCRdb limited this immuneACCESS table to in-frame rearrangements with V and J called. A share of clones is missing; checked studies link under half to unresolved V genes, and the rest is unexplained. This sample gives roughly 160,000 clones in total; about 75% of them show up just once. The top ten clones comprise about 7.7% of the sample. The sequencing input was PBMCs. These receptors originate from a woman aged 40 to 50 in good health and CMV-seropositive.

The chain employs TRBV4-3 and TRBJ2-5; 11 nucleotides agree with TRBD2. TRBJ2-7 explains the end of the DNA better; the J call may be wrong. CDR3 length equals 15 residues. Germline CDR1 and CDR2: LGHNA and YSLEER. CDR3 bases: TGCGCCAGCAGCCAAGAACTAGCGGGAGCCTACGAGCAGTACTTC. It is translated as CASSQELAGAYEQYF.

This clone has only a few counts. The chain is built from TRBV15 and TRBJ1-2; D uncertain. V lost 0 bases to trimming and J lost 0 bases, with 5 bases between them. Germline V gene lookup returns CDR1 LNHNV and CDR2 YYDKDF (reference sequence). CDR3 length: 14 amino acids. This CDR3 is CATSRESTNYGYTF. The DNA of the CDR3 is TGTGCCACCAGCAGAGAGTCAACTAACTATGGCTACACCTTC.

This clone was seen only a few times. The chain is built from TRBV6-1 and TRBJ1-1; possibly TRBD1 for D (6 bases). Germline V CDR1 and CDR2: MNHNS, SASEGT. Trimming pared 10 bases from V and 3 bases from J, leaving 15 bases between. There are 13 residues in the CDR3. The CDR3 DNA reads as TGTGCCATTAAGACAGGTTTTTACACTGAAGCTTTCTTT. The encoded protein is CAIKTGFYTEAFF.

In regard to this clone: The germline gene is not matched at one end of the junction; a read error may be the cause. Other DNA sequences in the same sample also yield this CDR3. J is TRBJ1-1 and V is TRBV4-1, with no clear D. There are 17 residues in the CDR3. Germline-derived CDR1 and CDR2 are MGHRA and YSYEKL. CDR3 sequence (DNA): TGCGCCAGCATCCAAGATCAGAGGCCCCAGTCGAACACTGAAGCTTTCTTT. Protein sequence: CASIQDQRPQSNTEAFF.

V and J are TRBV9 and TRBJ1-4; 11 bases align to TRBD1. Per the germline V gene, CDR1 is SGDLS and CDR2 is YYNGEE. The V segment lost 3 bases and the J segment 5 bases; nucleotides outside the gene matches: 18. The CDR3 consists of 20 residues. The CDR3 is CASSDEGLTGTGGENEKLFF. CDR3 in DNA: TGTGCCAGCAGCGACGAAGGCCTAACCGGGACAGGGGGAGAGAATGAAAAACTGTTTTTT.

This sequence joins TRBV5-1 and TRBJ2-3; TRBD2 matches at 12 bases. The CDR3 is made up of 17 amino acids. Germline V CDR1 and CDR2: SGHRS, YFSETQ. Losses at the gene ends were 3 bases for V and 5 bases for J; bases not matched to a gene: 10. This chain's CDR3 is CASSYLAGGPSRDTQYF. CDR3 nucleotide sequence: TGCGCCAGCAGCTACCTAGCGGGAGGGCCCTCGAGAGATACGCAGTATTTT.

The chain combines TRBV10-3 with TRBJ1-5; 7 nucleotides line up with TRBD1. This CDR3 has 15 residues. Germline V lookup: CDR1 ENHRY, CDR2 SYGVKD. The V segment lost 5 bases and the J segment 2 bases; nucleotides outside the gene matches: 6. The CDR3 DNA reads TGTGCCATCAGTCGAGACAGGGTGGGCAATCAGCCCCAGCATTTT. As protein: CAISRDRVGNQPQHF.

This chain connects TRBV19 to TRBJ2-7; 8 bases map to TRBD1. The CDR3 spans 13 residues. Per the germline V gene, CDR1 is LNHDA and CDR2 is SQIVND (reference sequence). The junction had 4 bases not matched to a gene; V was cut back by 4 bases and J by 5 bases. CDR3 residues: CASSTQGAHEQYF. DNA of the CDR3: TGTGCCAGTAGTACTCAGGGGGCCCACGAGCAGTACTTC. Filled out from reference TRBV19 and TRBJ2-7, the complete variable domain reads DGGITQSPKYLFRKEGQNVTLSCEQNLNHDAMYWYRQDPGQGLRLIYYSQIVNDFQKGDIAEGYSVSREKKESFPLTVTSAQKNPTAFYLCASSTQGAHEQYFGPGTRLTVT.

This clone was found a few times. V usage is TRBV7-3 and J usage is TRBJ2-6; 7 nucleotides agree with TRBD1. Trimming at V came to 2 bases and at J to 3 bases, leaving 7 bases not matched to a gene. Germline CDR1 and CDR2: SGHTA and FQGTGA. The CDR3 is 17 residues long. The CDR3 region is CASSLGTARGGANVLTF. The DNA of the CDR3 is TGTGCCAGCAGCTTAGGGACAGCTAGGGGTGGGGCCAACGTCCTGACTTTC.